The count of the clone carrying this T cell receptor (beta chain) is one. The antigen remains unidentified. Libraries were prepared by immunoSEQ multiplex PCR; TCRdb keeps only in-frame clonotypes and omits some of them. The data show around 260,000 clones, 85% to 95% seen once. This entry belongs to a study of T cell responses to AZD1222 COVID-19 vaccine. Study observations and caveats: No day 14 peak samples; only post-peak repertoires were characterized. Baseline serostatus was positive in only six AZD1222 recipients.

The germline V gene has CDR1 SNHLY and CDR2 FYNNEI. The V segment lost 7 bases and the J segment 7 bases; nucleotides outside the gene matches: 5. This CDR3 is built from 15 residues. The sequencing used peripheral blood, collected on day 0 of AZD1222 vaccination. The receptor comes from an adult in good health. The rearrangement links TRBV2 to TRBJ2-1, with 15 bases aligning to TRBD2. CDR3 sequence: CASKPGTSGGNEQFF. Written as DNA, the CDR3 is TGTGCCAGCAAACCCGGGACTAGCGGGGGGAATGAGCAGTTCTTC.